Sequencing of this T cell receptor beta chain was carried out in a study of T-cell reconstitution after alpha-beta-depleted transplantation in children. This CDR3 has 14 residues. CDR1 SGHDT and CDR2 YYEEEE come from the germline V gene. The V gene lost 0 bases and the J gene lost 3 bases, with 9 bases spanning the gap. This clonotype has ten or more counts. The authors prepared the TCRbeta library with unique molecular identifiers. A single record per CDR3 protein comes from TCRdb applying MiXCR to the PCR reads. The sample contains 200,000 to 250,000 distinct CDR3 sequences, approximately 12% of which appear only once.

This sample comprised PBMCs from the stem cell graft donor, obtained from the stem cell graft. The chain combines TRBV5-6 with TRBJ1-1, with D possibly matching TRBD1 (5 bases). The source is a human donor who donated a stem cell graft to a child with acute lymphoblastic leukemia. This CDR3 is CASSLVGTDTEAFF. CDR3 DNA sequence: TGTGCCAGCAGCTTGGTAGGGACGGACACTGAAGCTTTCTTT.